One TCR beta chain is described in this entry. Its antigen remains unidentified. The data belong to a study of cytomegalovirus exposure and HLA in healthy donors. Study-level points and caveats: Later analysis suggested most CMV-associated TCR beta chains were HLA-restricted. In a later analysis, donors in an Asian-associated ancestry cluster reportedly had fewer N-insertions in productive TCRs than the cohort mean. Segments of the TCR beta V type were, in most cases, productive about 87% or about 30% of the time in an earlier analysis.

Healthy people donating bone marrow made up the donors. Researchers ran the PCR with 60 Vbeta and 13 Jbeta primers. The data were produced by immunoSEQ multiplex PCR, yet TCRdb's version contains in-frame clones alone and is incomplete. The sample yields some 130,000 clones, around 77% seen once. Germline CDR1 and CDR2: SGHRS and YFSETQ. The CDR3 totals 14 residues. Trimming shortened V by 2 bases and J by 2 bases, and 8 bases separated the two germline ends. The material sequenced was PBMCs. The rearrangement links TRBV5-1 to TRBJ2-1; D ambiguous. This clonotype originated in a man aged 45-65 years in good health and CMV-seronegative. CDR3 in amino acids: CASSLPSPYNEQFF. The CDR3 nucleotides read TGCGCCAGCAGCTTACCTAGTCCCTACAATGAGCAGTTCTTC.